The clone carrying this T cell receptor beta chain has only a few counts. The antigen remains unidentified. Peripheral blood and lesional scalp punch biopsies came from alopecia areata patients. The sample originates from a study of CD8+ T cells in alopecia areata. Looking at the study overall: Treated patients were dosed with oral tofacitinib, taking 5 to 10 mg twice daily. Study results and limitations: Among patients, TCR sharing was less clear than in mice, a difference possibly due in part to HLA diversity in the patient population. Especially in alopecia totalis/universalis, lesional scalp showed greater clonality than normal scalp did.

Investigators isolated RNA and reverse transcribed it into cDNA to act as the sequencing template. Sequencing used immunoSEQ multiplex PCR; TCRdb keeps in-frame clones, though not all of them. The sample lists 150,000 to 200,000 clones, about 72% occurring once. The CDR3 totals 13 residues. The ends were cut back, 5 bases at V and 10 bases at J, with 12 bases in the middle. The V gene's germline CDR1 is SEHNR and CDR2 FQNEAQ (reference sequence). This receptor was taken from a human donor with alopecia areata. The gene calls are TRBV7-9 and TRBJ2-6, with a weak D call TRBD1 (5 bases). Sequencing was performed on CD8+ T cells sorted from blood, taken at week 0. The CDR3 loop is CASSKGSGNVLTF. The CDR3 region has the DNA TGTGCCAGCAGCAAGGGGTCCGGTAACGTCCTGACTTTC. The full variable domain, in which reference TRBV7-9 and TRBJ2-6 provide the parts outside the CDR3, is DTGVSQNPRHKITKRGQNVTFRCDPISEHNRLYWYRQTLGQGPEFLTYFQNEAQLEKSRLLSDRFSAERPKGSFSTLEIQRTEQGDSAMYLCASSKGSGNVLTFGAGSRLTVL.